These T cell receptor beta chains were read from a single sample in a study of control samples from healthy donors and cancer patients. Sequenced by immunoSEQ multiplex PCR; TCRdb stores in-frame clones only, minus some. The sample has about 110,000 clones; approximately 84% are singletons. Sequencing used blood. Receptor source: a man aged 18 to 29 in good health. Both conserved end residues are part of each CDR3.

j_call,v_call,cdr3_aa
TRBJ2-2,TRBV6-4,CASSDSAGQGTHTGELFF
TRBJ1-1,TRBV6-1,CASTEQGVNTEAFF
TRBJ1-1,TRBV7-6,CASSPQQNLNTEAFF
TRBJ1-5,TRBV30,CAWSVFNHDQPQHF
TRBJ1-6,TRBV14,CASSQLQGSSYNSPLHF
TRBJ2-3,TRBV6-1,CASSEANHPPTDTQYF
TRBJ2-5,TRBV6-5,CASSRALGETQYF
TRBJ1-1,TRBV2,CASNSLYKYGGTF
TRBJ1-5,TRBV6-6,CASSTGTGRNQPQHF
TRBJ2-3,TRBV3-1/TRBV3-2,CASSQDDSLQGGGTDTQYF
TRBJ1-4,TRBV4-1,CASSQEGRPATNEKLFF
TRBJ1-1,TRBV20-1,CSAREWGEAFF
TRBJ2-5,TRBV11-2,CASRPFRGYQETQYF
TRBJ1-5,TRBV2,CASRAGNNQPQHF
TRBJ1-3,TRBV2,CASYDGNTIYF
TRBJ1-2,TRBV24-1,CATSDPRAAVGIMSYTF
TRBJ1-2,TRBV4-1,CASSPPSGLNYGYTF
TRBJ2-5,TRBV15,CATSRERRAEGQETQYF
TRBJ2-3,TRBV30,CAWRRGLTFTDTQYF
TRBJ2-5,TRBV7-9,CASRDFRMGETQYF
TRBJ2-2,TRBV28,CASSLPGVQTGELFF
TRBJ1-4,TRBV25-1,CASSGVQAGGPNEKLFF
TRBJ1-6,TRBV27,CASRGVRGSPLHF
TRBJ2-3,TRBV6-5,CASSGTSGGADTQYF
TRBJ2-3,TRBV6-5,CASSSGQHTDTQYF
TRBJ1-3,TRBV7-2,CASSRESNRNTIYF
TRBJ2-7,TRBV3-1/TRBV3-2,CASSLGLAGPYEQYF
TRBJ1-4,TRBV5-5,CASSLGLEGEKLFF
TRBJ1-1,TRBV5-1,CASSPGLNTEAFF
TRBJ2-2,TRBV7-2,CASSSGGLAGFAGELFF
TRBJ2-2,TRBV5-1,CASRYGTGDTGELFF
TRBJ1-2,TRBV27,CASSLGGAAPIGYTF
TRBJ1-5,TRBV7-2,CASSRTGGYSNQPQHF
TRBJ2-1,TRBV24-1,CATSDLAAGEYNEQFF
TRBJ2-5,TRBV6-5,CASSSRDRVKETQYF
TRBJ2-6,TRBV4-3,CASSQDPRSSGANVLTF
TRBJ2-1,TRBV30,CAWSGYRDRVPNPANNEQFF
TRBJ1-1,TRBV5-4,CALRRGLDTEAFF
TRBJ2-1,TRBV7-9,CASSPPHNEQFF
TRBJ1-1,TRBV27,CASSLYGAAPAEAFF
TRBJ1-3,TRBV3-1/TRBV3-2,CASSHQLAGGNTIYF
TRBJ1-1,TRBV7-9,CASSRGWAPEAFF
TRBJ2-7,TRBV27,CASSPPRPAGGAYEQYF
TRBJ1-1,TRBV2,CASSGTGSWGMNTEAFF
TRBJ2-3,TRBV3-1/TRBV3-2,CASMRKGWADTQYF
TRBJ1-5,TRBV12-5,CASGLVTREERTSNQPQHF
TRBJ2-3,TRBV3-1/TRBV3-2,CASSPRDREGDTQYF
TRBJ1-1,TRBV18,CASSPTRIRVRAFF
TRBJ2-3,TRBV6-1,CASSESLASPDTQYF
TRBJ1-6,TRBV6-5,CATQGTVNSPLHF
TRBJ2-2,TRBV7-8,CASTKRASPPPDTGELFF
TRBJ2-3,TRBV4-2,CASSHPGQGADTQYF
TRBJ2-5,TRBV18,CASSAERDRKTQYF
TRBJ1-2,TRBV3-1/TRBV3-2,CASSPGIQVGYTF